Listed below are T cell receptor beta chains from one sample, sequenced in a study of T cell responses to AZD1222 COVID-19 vaccine. Data came from immunoSEQ multiplex PCR; TCRdb stores just in-frame clones and leaves some out. This sample has 150,000 to 200,000 clones; 93% occur once, and the top ten carry approximately 0.97%. Sequencing was performed on peripheral blood, taken on day 0 of AZD1222 vaccination. The source of these receptors is an adult in good health. Both conserved end residues are part of each CDR3.

v_call	cdr3_aa
TRBV23-1	CASSQLGGRRGYTF
TRBV6-6	CASSYDTGELFF
TRBV29-1	CSVERDATDTQYF
TRBV4-2	CASSQDRSKPEKLFF
TRBV7-8	CASSKRPGRETQYF
TRBV29-1	CSVTRIGGGSGETQYF
TRBV6-2/TRBV6-3	CASSYDRGNTDTQYF
TRBV7-8	CASSPPEGRTTGELFF
TRBV3-1/TRBV3-2	CASSQGGWAREAFF
TRBV3-1/TRBV3-2	CASGRRSTDTQYF
TRBV5-6	CASSSGGAFSGNTIYF
TRBV5-5	CASSLGGTLQEKLFF
TRBV4-2	CASSQVSAGVSGEKLFF
TRBV14	CASSQSWLTRDLGLKNIQYF
TRBV15	CATSTTTRQGNYEQYF
TRBV18	CASSPGTGTEKLFF
TRBV2	CASGEGSSYNEQFF
TRBV2	CASSAPLLRAQYF
TRBV19	CASSPALSGPQHF
TRBV28	CASSPGQIPYEQYF
TRBV3-1/TRBV3-2	CASSQDEETQYF
TRBV2	CASSESSGGNTIYF
TRBV20-1	CSASWGPRSSYNSPLHF
TRBV2	CASSEATSNQPQHF
TRBV9	CASSDQAGRSIQYF
TRBV14	CASSRGRVNEQFF
TRBV20-1	CSASPGPGGYTF
TRBV6-1	CASSAEGLPNNQPQHF
TRBV3-1/TRBV3-2	CASSYPSGAKETQYF
TRBV7-6	CASSLDRGTDTQYF
TRBV4-1	CASSRGGSTEAFF
TRBV4-2	CASSSRDNTDTQYF
TRBV2	CASSYTSNQPQHF
TRBV28	CASSFNRWGTENTEAFF
TRBV5-6	CASSLGYEQYF
TRBV6-4	CASSGTSNTGELFF
TRBV5-1	CASSLYVEPTDTQYF
TRBV27	CASSPTPQQGRYTF
TRBV6-2/TRBV6-3	CASSYRGQVTRTGELFF